Below, 28 T cell receptor beta chains from the same sample are listed, as sequenced in a study of shared clonotypes between healthy human individuals. TCRdb's copy holds only in-frame clones and misses some; the assay was immunoSEQ multiplex PCR. The sample records about 820,000 clones, more than 85% being singletons. CD45RO-negative CD8 cells positively selected for CCR7 made up the naive population, which excluded terminally differentiated effector memory CD45RA+ cells. Sample: naive CD8+ T cells sorted from blood. These receptors were taken from a man younger than 40 in good health.

The chain combines TRBV4-3 with TRBJ2-3; TRBD2 matches at 12 bases. Looked up from germline, CDR1 is LGHNA and CDR2 is YSLEER. The CDR3 loop spans 16 amino acids. V shed 0 bases and J 4 bases; nucleotides not matched to a gene: 2. Written as DNA, the CDR3 is TGCGCCAGCAGCCAAGACCTAGCGGGAGGGCCAGATACGCAGTATTTT. This sequence encodes CASSQDLAGGPDTQYF.

The table lists this clone with a count of one. The CDR3 here is CASSFLPGPWNEQFF. In DNA, the CDR3 is TGTGCCAGCAGCTTTTTGCCAGGGCCGTGGAATGAGCAGTTCTTC. V gene TRBV7-2 combines with J gene TRBJ2-1; tentatively, D is TRBD1 (5 bases). The CDR3 spans 15 residues. The V and J ends lost 3 bases and 7 bases respectively, with 16 bases between them. CDR1 and CDR2 (germline): SGHTA, FQGNSA. Complete variable domain (other parts from reference TRBV7-2 and TRBJ2-1): GAGVSQSPSNKVTEKGKDVELRCDPISGHTALYWYRQSLGQGLEFLIYFQGNSAPDKSGLPSDRFSAERTGGSVSTLTIQRTQQEDSAVYLCASSFLPGPWNEQFFGPGTRLTVL.

The V gene is TRBV9, the J gene TRBJ2-3, with 9 nucleotides matching TRBD2. The germline V gene has CDR1 SGDLS and CDR2 YYNGEE. J lost 0 bases, V lost 5 bases, and 7 bases had no gene match. This CDR3 contains 16 residues. DNA for the CDR3: TGTGCCAGCAGTCAAACCACTAGCGGGAGCACAGATACGCAGTATTTT. Its protein product is CASSQTTSGSTDTQYF.

A word on this clone: Other DNA sequences in this sample translate to the same CDR3. The chain joins TRBV27 to TRBJ1-4; D gene uncertain. The V and J ends lost 6 bases and 2 bases respectively, with 10 bases between them. The CDR3 extends over 14 amino acids. CDR1 and CDR2 from the germline V gene are MNHEY and SMNVEV (reference sequence). In DNA form, the CDR3 reads TGTGCCAGCAGCTTGGTCGCGACTAATGAAAAACTGTTTTTT. Protein product: CASSLVATNEKLFF.

Concerning this clone: At one end the junction does not follow the germline gene, possibly because of a read error. The rearrangement uses TRBV20-1 and TRBJ1-2; D is ambiguous. Per the germline V gene, CDR1 is DFQATT and CDR2 is SNEGSKA (reference sequence). CDR3 length equals 10 residues. The CDR3 reads CSARDNRLRF. Here the CDR3 DNA reads TGCAGTGCTAGAGATAACCGCCTTAGGTTC.

The table lists this clone with a count of one. In DNA form, the CDR3 reads TGTGCCACCTCCCCCGGGACTAGCTACGAGCAGTACTTC. Translating gives CATSPGTSYEQYF. The rearrangement joins TRBV19 to TRBJ2-7; 8 bases line up with TRBD2. Trimming took 10 bases from V and 3 from J; bases not matched to a gene: 8. This CDR3 spans 13 amino acids. Per the germline V gene, CDR1 is LNHDA and CDR2 is SQIVND (reference sequence).

On this clone itself: An end of the junction differs from the germline gene, which may be a read error. In the same sample, other DNA sequences code for this CDR3. This rearrangement joins TRBV7-9 to TRBJ2-2; 7 bases match TRBD1. CDR3 length: 16 residues. Per the germline V gene, CDR1 is SEHNR and CDR2 is FQNEAQ (reference sequence). The CDR3 protein is CASSLPGGTNTGELFF. The CDR3 DNA follows: TGTGCCAGCAGCTTACCAGGGGGAACGAATACCGGGGAGCTGTTTTTT.

The J gene is TRBJ1-5, the V gene TRBV7-9, with unresolved D. CDR3 length: 15 residues. V dropped 5 bases and J dropped 0 bases, with 11 bases sitting between them. Germline V lookup: CDR1 SEHNR, CDR2 FQNEAQ (reference sequence). The CDR3 DNA reads as TGTGCCAGCAGCGCCGACGAGATTAGCAATCAGCCCCAGCATTTT. Translated: CASSADEISNQPQHF.

The chain has TRBV7-9 and TRBJ1-1; possible D gene TRBD1, 5 bases. Trimming took off 1 base at V and 4 bases at J, with 13 bases between the two ends. Germline V gives CDR1 SEHNR, CDR2 FQNEAQ (reference sequence). The CDR3 runs to 15 residues. The CDR3 here is CASSLGVGRSTEAFF. The CDR3 DNA sequence: TGTGCCAGCAGCTTAGGGGTGGGACGAAGCACTGAAGCTTTCTTT.

The rearrangement links TRBV10-2 to TRBJ1-2; D possibly corresponds to TRBD1 (6 bases). V was shortened by 6 bases and J by 4 bases, with 15 bases between the two germline ends. CDR1 is WSHSY, CDR2 SAAADI, per germline. The CDR3 runs to 14 residues. CDR3 bases: TGCGCCAGCAGCTCTTTTAAACAGGGCTATGGCTACACCTTC. It is translated as CASSSFKQGYGYTF.

V is TRBV5-6 and J is TRBJ2-7, with D possibly being TRBD1 or TRBD2 (5 bases each). Germline V gives CDR1 SGHDT, CDR2 YYEEEE. V dropped 0 bases and J dropped 2 bases, with 12 bases sitting between them. This CDR3 is built from 15 residues. In DNA, the CDR3 is TGTGCCAGCAGCTTGGAGGGGCTGGGACCCTACGAGCAGTACTTC. Protein: CASSLEGLGPYEQYF.

This sequence joins TRBV5-1 and TRBJ2-7; 9 bases are shared with TRBD1. CDR3 length: 15 residues. V shed 4 bases and J 3 bases; nucleotides not matched to a gene: 8. Germline CDR1 SGHRS, CDR2 YFSETQ. For the CDR3, the DNA is TGCGCCAGCAGCACGGGGACAGGGAGACTCTACGAGCAGTACTTC. Protein product: CASSTGTGRLYEQYF.

J is TRBJ2-1 and V is TRBV9, with D unclear. Germline V gene lookup returns CDR1 SGDLS and CDR2 YYNGEE. This CDR3 comprises 15 residues. Trimming cost V 4 bases and J 5 bases, with 16 bases left between them. The CDR3 bases are TGTGCCAGCAGCCCCCTGCAGCACGGAGACAATGAGCAGTTCTTC. It encodes CASSPLQHGDNEQFF.

The chain has TRBV7-9 and TRBJ2-1; no definite D call. The length of the CDR3 is 16 residues. Per germline, CDR1 SEHNR and CDR2 FQNEAQ (reference sequence). V lost 4 bases, J lost 0 bases, and 13 bases lay in between. CDR3 protein: CASSSRSRSSYNEQFF. In DNA form, the CDR3 reads TGTGCCAGCAGCTCCCGAAGCCGGAGCTCCTACAATGAGCAGTTCTTC.

V usage is TRBV15 and J usage is TRBJ2-1; 11 nucleotides agree with TRBD2. This CDR3 region has 17 residues. With V trimmed by 1 base and J by 7 bases, 9 bases remained unmatched. The germline V gene encodes CDR1 LNHNV and CDR2 YYDKDF (reference sequence). CDR3 nucleotide sequence: TGTGCCACCAGCAGAGGCTCCTCACTAGCGGGAGTTAATGAGCAGTTCTTC. Protein: CATSRGSSLAGVNEQFF. Filled out from reference TRBV15 and TRBJ2-1, the complete variable domain reads DAMVIQNPRYQVTQFGKPVTLSCSQTLNHNVMYWYQQKSSQAPKLLFHYYDKDFNNEADTPDNFQSRRPNTSFCFLDIRSPGLGDTAMYLCATSRGSSLAGVNEQFFGPGTRLTVL.

The chain couples TRBV28 to TRBJ2-5, with D possibly TRBD2 on 6 matching bases. The CDR3 covers 17 residues. Germline lookup yields CDR1 MDHEN and CDR2 SYDVKM. The V end lost 6 bases, the J end lost 1 base, and 21 bases lay between the germline ends. The CDR3 is CASSRTTEGLTQETQYF. The CDR3, as DNA: TGTGCCAGCAGCCGAACCACGGAGGGCCTTACCCAAGAGACCCAGTACTTC.

This rearrangement joins TRBV27 to TRBJ1-5; 7 bases are a match to TRBD1. With V trimmed by 6 bases and J by 6 bases, 11 bases remained unmatched. Germline V gene data show CDR1 as MNHEY and CDR2 as SMNVEV (reference sequence). This CDR3 comprises 15 residues. This CDR3 is CASSPGTGVSQPQHF. CDR3 DNA sequence: TGTGCCAGCAGCCCCGGAACAGGGGTAAGTCAGCCCCAGCATTTT.

The chain joins TRBV30 to TRBJ1-2, with 7 positions matching TRBD1. The CDR3 has 14 amino acids. CDR1 and CDR2 from the germline V gene are GTSNPN and SVGIG (reference sequence). Trimming removed 0 bases from V and 7 bases from J; junction bases left unmatched: 8. For the CDR3, the DNA is TGTGCCTGGAGTGTACCCCAGGGGGTCGCTGGCTACACCTTC. Translation gives CAWSVPQGVAGYTF.

The chain recombines TRBV7-8 with TRBJ2-7; D is unclear. Germline CDR1 SGHVS, CDR2 FQNEAQ. This CDR3 spans 14 amino acids. V dropped 2 bases and J dropped 0 bases, with 8 bases sitting between them. CDR3 DNA sequence: TGTGCCAGCAGCTTAACGGTGGTCTCCTACGAGCAGTACTTC. Protein product: CASSLTVVSYEQYF.

The chain has TRBV10-1 and TRBJ2-7, with D possibly being TRBD1 (6 bases). V lost 9 bases, J lost 0 bases, and 24 bases lay in between. The CDR3 consists of 17 residues. Germline V gene lookup returns CDR1 WNHNN and CDR2 SYGVQD (reference sequence). The CDR3 DNA is TGCGCCAGTTCCCTCCCCTATTCTCAGGGGTTCTCCTACGAGCAGTACTTC. Translation gives CASSLPYSQGFSYEQYF.

The CDR3 region has the DNA TGTGCCAGCAGATTAGCTGTCCTGAACACTGAAGCTTTCTTT. This codes for CASRLAVLNTEAFF. The V call is TRBV28, the J call TRBJ1-1; D unresolved. This CDR3 spans 14 amino acids. Germline CDR1 MDHEN, CDR2 SYDVKM. The V gene lost 6 bases and the J gene lost 0 bases, with 11 bases spanning the gap.

V is TRBV28 and J is TRBJ1-4; 7 nucleotides match TRBD1. Germline trimming cut 6 bases from V and 5 bases from J; bases unmatched to any gene: 6. The CDR3 consists of 14 residues. Per germline, CDR1 MDHEN and CDR2 SYDVKM. The CDR3 here is CASRSGGVNEKLFF. The CDR3 nucleotides read TGTGCCAGCAGGTCAGGGGGTGTAAATGAAAAACTGTTTTTT. Full variable domain (remainder filled in from reference TRBV28 and TRBJ1-4): DVKVTQSSRYLVKRTGEKVFLECVQDMDHENMFWYRQDPGLGLRLIYFSYDVKMKEKGDIPEGYSVSREKKERFSLILESASTNQTSMYLCASRSGGVNEKLFFGSGTQLSVL.

The chain recombines TRBV18 with TRBJ2-5; a weak D match, TRBD1 (6 bases). This CDR3 has 16 residues. Trimming stripped 3 bases from V and 5 bases from J, with 19 bases between. Germline V lookup: CDR1 KGHSH, CDR2 LQKENI. CDR3: CASSPTGRSVWETQYF. The CDR3 DNA follows: TGTGCCAGCTCACCGACAGGACGGTCCGTATGGGAGACCCAGTACTTC. Full variable domain (outside the CDR3, taken from reference TRBV18 and TRBJ2-5): NAGVMQNPRHLVRRRGQEARLRCSPMKGHSHVYWYRQLPEEGLKFMVYLQKENIIDESGMPKERFSAEFPKEGPSILRIQQVVRGDSAAYFCASSPTGRSVWETQYFGPGTRLLVL.

This clone was counted a single time. The J gene is TRBJ2-7, the V gene TRBV5-4; 12 bases align to TRBD2. Trimming took 2 bases from V and 4 from J; bases not matched to a gene: 4. Looked up from germline, CDR1 is SGHNT and CDR2 is YYREEE (reference sequence). There are 15 residues in the CDR3. The CDR3 bases are TGTGCCAGCAGCTTACGGACTAGCGGGATATACGAGCAGTACTTC. Protein: CASSLRTSGIYEQYF.

This chain's CDR3 is CASSLSMAGELFF. The DNA of the CDR3 is TGTGCCAGCAGCTTATCAATGGCCGGGGAGCTGTTTTTT. The J gene is TRBJ2-2, the V gene TRBV7-9, with D unresolved. Trimming removed 2 bases at V and 6 bases at J, with 7 bases between. Germline-derived CDR1 and CDR2 are SEHNR and FQNEAQ (reference sequence). The CDR3 runs to 13 residues.

The chain employs TRBV6-6 and TRBJ2-3; 11 nucleotides agree with TRBD2. This CDR3 has 16 amino acids. V gave up 1 base and J gave up 4 bases; unmatched junction bases: 4. The germline CDR1 and CDR2 sequences are MNHNY and SVGAGI (reference sequence). This CDR3 is CASSYFHSGGADTQYF. CDR3 sequence (DNA): TGTGCCAGCAGTTACTTTCATAGCGGGGGGGCAGATACGCAGTATTTT.

This chain uses TRBV7-9 with TRBJ1-1; no clear D. CDR1 and CDR2 from the germline V gene are SEHNR and FQNEAQ (reference sequence). V dropped 5 bases and J dropped 3 bases, with 16 bases sitting between them. The CDR3 runs to 15 residues. The CDR3 region is CASSPTFPPYTEAFF. The CDR3 DNA reads as TGTGCCAGCAGCCCAACATTCCCGCCGTACACTGAAGCTTTCTTT.

The chain combines TRBV5-1 with TRBJ2-7, with TRBD2 matching 8 bases. Germline V lookup: CDR1 SGHRS, CDR2 YFSETQ. This CDR3 is built from 14 residues. The trim removed 4 bases at V and 2 bases at J, leaving 5 bases unmatched. The CDR3 reads CASSLIAGTYEQYF. The CDR3 nucleotides read TGCGCCAGCAGCCTCATAGCGGGAACCTACGAGCAGTACTTC. Complete variable domain (other parts from reference TRBV5-1 and TRBJ2-7): KAGVTQTPRYLIKTRGQQVTLSCSPISGHRSVSWYQQTPGQGLQFLFEYFSETQRNKGNFPGRFSGRQFSNSRSEMNVSTLELGDSALYLCASSLIAGTYEQYFGPGTRLTVT.